These T cell receptor beta chains were read from a single sample in a study of T cell responses to AZD1222 COVID-19 vaccine. Clones were read by immunoSEQ multiplex PCR, and TCRdb kept only the in-frame ones, dropping some. The table records roughly 130,000 clones, over 75% of them present only once. Sequencing used peripheral blood, obtained on day 0 of AZD1222 vaccination. The receptors were sampled from an adult in good health. Both conserved end residues are trimmed from each CDR3. D genes are given only for firm matches. Only some rows state a clone size, as once, few, many or a class for expanded clones.

v_gene	d_gene	j_gene	abundance	CDR3aa
TRBV30	.	TRBJ1-5	few	AWSPGQLLNQPQH
TRBV2	.	TRBJ2-6	once	ASSERIDFKGTKLIWANVLT
TRBV6-2/TRBV6-3	.	TRBJ1-1	.	ASSWGRNTEAF
TRBV19	.	TRBJ2-1	.	ASSGGHEQF
TRBV21-1	.	TRBJ2-7	few	ASSPRCRSLYEQY
TRBV19	.	TRBJ2-2	.	ASSRVGSPGELF
TRBV7-8	.	TRBJ1-3	once	ASSLGGGSGNTIY
TRBV28	.	TRBJ1-6	.	ASSANRVYNSPLH
TRBV7-3	.	TRBJ2-1	.	ASSLTSGYPQEQF
TRBV19	.	TRBJ1-1	.	ATTSRAGSITEAF
TRBV24-1	TRBD1	TRBJ2-1	.	ATGQGGHNEQF
TRBV7-3	.	TRBJ1-1	.	ASSLTGGQGNTEAF
TRBV10-2	TRBD1	TRBJ1-2	.	ASSEFGGQGGYT